This T cell receptor beta chain was sequenced in a study of blood T cell repertoires in COVID-19 (dated by TCRdb to about 2020). Regarding the research as a whole: Samples from collaborators originated in the United States, Italy and Spain and spanned both the acute and convalescent phases of COVID-19. The material from the prospective study consisted of cDNA or gDNA derived from T cells, B-cell-depleted T cells, or PBMCs. Deeply sampled blood TCRbeta repertoires from subjects exposed to, actively infected with, or recovered from COVID-19 were included in the dataset. The repertoires were made available in a free public database intended to serve as a resource for research on the immune response to SARS-CoV-2. The samples were drawn from two sources: the first 160 participants of the ongoing ImmuneRACE study, and 1,000 to 1,500 subjects contributed by 6 global collaborators. The sample metadata nearly always contained a de-identified subject ID, COVID-19 status, age in years and sex. Where available, HLA class I and class II types were obtained from metadata supplied by the sample provider rather than from assay-based typing. General findings and caveats noted by the study authors: How much clinical and demographic metadata was included differed by source and by participant, and the metadata was provided uncurated.

The immunoSEQ Assay, a bias-controlled multiplex PCR, was used to amplify TCRbeta CDR3 regions from genomic DNA. The study's own analysis went as follows. The number of nucleated cells in each sample was estimated by amplification of reference gene primers within the assay. To quantify the absolute abundance of each unique TCRbeta CDR3 rearrangement, sequence reads were collapsed and filtered. For each sample, productive Simpson clonality was calculated as the square root of Simpson's diversity index across productive rearrangements. Here the immuneACCESS table is served through TCRdb, limited to in-frame sequences with V and J called. Missing clones are a known gap in these copies; in checked studies unresolved V genes cover under half, and the rest lacks a known reason. V, J and clone size are taken as reported in that table, and D and trimming were inferred from the DNA itself. Present in this sample are some 60,000 clones, approximately 86% of which were seen just once. The ten largest clones represent 0.9% to 1.2% of the sample.

As regards this clone: Its recognized antigen is unknown. The input lacks base qualities; no much larger clone sits a single base away.

Each collaborating institution followed its own protocols to collect whole blood in K2EDTA tubes. For TCRbeta analysis, collaborator samples were shipped as frozen whole blood, as isolated PBMCs, or as DNA extracted from either sample type. Based on the germline V gene (reference sequence), the CDR1 and CDR2 sequences are LGHDT and YNNKEL. Here V drops 1 base and J drops 8 bases, and the junction holds 7 bases not matched to any gene. The CDR3 covers 14 residues, taking in both the cysteine and the phenylalanine. Only the CDR3 DNA is retained, 42 bases long and in frame from the first base. Recombination connected TRBV3-1 (or the pseudogene TRBV3-2) to TRBJ1-2; 7 central bases correspond to TRBD1. This TCR was recovered from a man in his 70s with acute or convalescent COVID-19. Sequencing input: peripheral blood. The DNA sequence follows: TGTGCCAGCAGCCAAGTTGCAGGGGGGCTGGGCTACACCTTC. It translates as CASSQVAGGLGYTF.